The 9 T cell receptor beta chains presented below share a single source sample, sequenced in a study of OX40 agonist ivuxolimab in advanced cancers. Clones were sequenced by immunoSEQ multiplex PCR, and TCRdb holds only the in-frame ones, with some missing. The sample contains under 100,000 clones, roughly 90% of which appear only once. The sequencing used CD4+ or CD8+ T cells sorted from blood, collected in a trial of the OX40 agonist ivuxolimab. These receptors all stem from an adult with an advanced solid tumor such as melanoma, head and neck, liver or kidney cancer.

V and J are TRBV7-2 and TRBJ1-1, with 8 bases identical to TRBD1. CDR3 length: 18 residues. Germline loops: CDR1 SGHTA, CDR2 FQGNSA. V dropped 5 bases and J dropped 0; count of bases not matched to a gene: 14. Here the CDR3 DNA reads TGTGCCAGCAGCCCAAGGACAGGGTCGGTTCCTGTGAACACTGAAGCTTTCTTT. This translates into CASSPRTGSVPVNTEAFF.

The chain's CDR3 is CASEMDAAIANEQFF. The CDR3 DNA reads as TGTGCCAGCGAAATGGATGCTGCAATTGCCAATGAGCAGTTCTTC. The chain is built from TRBV6-1 and TRBJ2-1, with D unresolved. The length of the CDR3 is 15 residues. The V gene's germline CDR1 is MNHNS and CDR2 SASEGT. V was pared by 8 bases and J by 6 bases, with 20 bases between.

CDR3 sequence (DNA): TGCAGCGCCTCGGACAGGACCCCCAACGAGCAGTACTTC. This codes for CSASDRTPNEQYF. This chain connects TRBV29-1 to TRBJ2-7, with 7 bases lining up with TRBD1. This CDR3 is 13 amino acids long. With V trimmed by 7 bases and J by 5 bases, 11 bases remained unmatched. Germline CDR1 is SQVTM and CDR2 is ANQGSEA.

CDR3 amino acids: CASSFGGSNYGYTF. The CDR3 nucleotides read TGTGCCAGCAGTTTCGGTGGTTCTAACTATGGCTACACCTTC. The chain has TRBV28 and TRBJ1-2, with D uncertain. V gave up 3 bases and J gave up 0 bases, with 8 bases separating them. CDR3 length equals 14 residues. The germline V gene encodes CDR1 MDHEN and CDR2 SYDVKM.

V and J are TRBV6-6 and TRBJ1-1; no reliable D call. The CDR3 length is 16 residues. CDR1 and CDR2 from the germline V gene are MNHNY and SVGAGI (reference sequence). Trimming pared 2 bases from V and 0 bases from J, leaving 13 bases between. CDR3 amino acids: CASSYREGNMNTEAFF. The CDR3 region has the DNA TGTGCCAGCAGTTACAGGGAAGGGAACATGAACACTGAAGCTTTCTTT.

The chain links TRBV30 to TRBJ2-7, with D possibly TRBD2 on 7 matching bases. Between the trimmed V and J ends, which lost 2 bases and 6 bases, there was a span of 23 bases. This CDR3 region has 16 residues. CDR1 GTSNPN and CDR2 SVGIG come from the germline V gene (reference sequence). The CDR3: CAWSQGGGPRSAEQYF. CDR3 sequence (DNA): TGTGCCTGGAGTCAAGGGGGAGGGCCGAGGAGTGCCGAGCAGTACTTC.

V is TRBV30 and J is TRBJ1-1, with 7 bases fitting TRBD1. The CDR3 sequence is 14 residues long. With 0 bases clipped from V and 4 bases from J, the junction kept 5 bases outside the gene matches. Germline values: CDR1 GTSNPN, CDR2 SVGIG (reference sequence). CDR3 DNA sequence: TGTGCCTGGAGTGTACGTAGACAGGGCACTGAAGCTTTCTTT. Translation: CAWSVRRQGTEAFF.

V and J are TRBV4-3 and TRBJ2-3; D not certain. CDR1 LGHNA and CDR2 YSLEER come from the germline V gene. V gave up 0 bases and J gave up 3 bases, with 4 bases separating them. CDR3 length: 13 residues. The CDR3 is CASSQERTDTQYF. CDR3 in DNA: TGCGCCAGCAGCCAAGAACGGACAGATACGCAGTATTTT.

The gene calls are TRBV4-3 and TRBJ1-1, with D unclear. The CDR3 covers 12 residues. V was clipped by 0 bases and J by 7 bases, with 6 bases between them. Germline CDR1 LGHNA, CDR2 YSLEER. The CDR3 here is CASSQDSGEAFF. The CDR3 DNA reads TGCGCCAGCAGCCAAGATTCAGGTGAAGCTTTCTTT.